Presented here are 3 T cell receptor beta chains from one specimen sequenced in a study of STAT5B mutations in CD4+ large granular lymphocyte leukemia. Profiling relied on immunoSEQ multiplex PCR, and the TCRdb table lists in-frame clones only, not all of them. This table holds some 23,000 clones, around two thirds found once. The sample was CD4+ T cells from blood buffy coats. The source of these receptors is a human donor in good health.

V gene TRBV28 combines with J gene TRBJ2-1; perhaps TRBD1 as D (6 bases). Germline CDR1 MDHEN, CDR2 SYDVKM. Trimming removed 7 bases at V and 12 bases at J, with 19 bases between. This CDR3 region has 13 residues. DNA of the CDR3: TGTGCCAGCACCCTCGGTGATAGAGGGGGGCAGTTCTTC. It translates to CASTLGDRGGQFF.

The rearrangement links TRBV18 to TRBJ2-2; D assignment may be TRBD1 or TRBD2 (5 bases each). This CDR3 comprises 14 residues. Germline V gene sequence: CDR1 KGHSH, CDR2 LQKENI. Deletions cut 3 bases from V and 5 bases from J, with 10 bases between. The chain's CDR3 is CASSPEGKTGELFF. CDR3 coding DNA: TGTGCCAGCTCACCCGAGGGGAAAACCGGGGAGCTGTTTTTT. Filled out from reference TRBV18 and TRBJ2-2, the complete variable domain reads NAGVMQNPRHLVRRRGQEARLRCSPMKGHSHVYWYRQLPEEGLKFMVYLQKENIIDESGMPKERFSAEFPKEGPSILRIQQVVRGDSAAYFCASSPEGKTGELFFGEGSRLTVL.

The chain uses TRBV19 and TRBJ1-1; tentatively, D is TRBD1 (5 bases). CDR3 length: 14 amino acids. CDR1 LNHDA and CDR2 SQIVND come from the germline V gene (reference sequence). Between the trimmed V and J ends, which lost 3 bases and 1 base, there was a span of 9 bases. The CDR3: CASSMIGGNTEAFF. The CDR3 DNA reads TGTGCCAGTAGTATGATCGGGGGGAACACTGAAGCTTTCTTT.